Sequencing of this T cell receptor (beta chain) was carried out in a study of blood T cell repertoires in COVID-19. Libraries were prepared by immunoSEQ multiplex PCR; TCRdb keeps only in-frame clonotypes and omits some of them. Of roughly 350,000 clones in the sample, about 92% are singletons; the top ten hold around a sixth. This CDR3 comprises 15 residues. The ends were cut back, 1 base at V and 8 bases at J, with 14 bases in the middle. CDR1 is LGHNA, CDR2 YSLEER, per germline. The sample consisted of PBMCs or T cells enriched from blood (not recorded which). The rearrangement links TRBV4-3 to TRBJ1-4; D perhaps matches TRBD1 (6 bases). The receptor's source is a woman younger than 45 who had recovered from COVID-19. The CDR3 DNA reads TGCGCCAGCAGCCAAGCGTCCACAGGGCAGGAAAAACTGTTTTTT. Its protein product is CASSQASTGQEKLFF.